This T cell receptor beta chain comes out of a study of shared clonotypes between healthy human individuals. Overall study findings and caveats: Compared with memory subsets, naive subsets generally had larger estimated richness. Represented diversity (both genetic and exposure-history) was limited by the small number of donors.

Clones were sequenced by immunoSEQ multiplex PCR, and TCRdb holds only the in-frame ones, with some missing. Of about 79,000 clones in the sample, roughly two thirds were seen once. As to this clone: Its matching antigen is unknown. In the same sample, other DNA sequences code for this CDR3.

Among the donors, all were Caucasian adults who lived in Nashville, Tennessee. CCR7-negative CD45RA+ TemRA cells were combined with CD45RO+ cells to form CD8 memory. Germline V gives CDR1 MDHEN, CDR2 SYDVKM. The V segment lost 5 bases and the J segment 5 bases; nucleotides outside the gene matches: 5. The length of the CDR3 is 14 residues. V and J are TRBV28 and TRBJ2-2, with 7 bases matching TRBD1. Specimen: memory CD8+ T cells sorted from blood. Subset described: CD45RO+ cells pooled with CCR7-negative TemRA cells. The receptor comes from a man aged 30 to 45 in good health. In DNA, the CDR3 is TGTGCCAGCAGTCTGACAGGGTCAACCGGGGAGCTGTTTTTT. Protein product: CASSLTGSTGELFF.